Each of the 8 T cell receptor beta chains below was sequenced from the same sample in a study of T-cell memory formation after mild COVID-19. TCRdb re-analysed the 5' RACE reads in MiXCR, keeping a single row per CDR3 protein. The repertoire has 260,000 or so distinct CDR3 sequences, about a sixth of them found once; the top ten carry 22%. The specimen was PBMCs or a T cell subset sorted from them (not recorded which). The receptor set was obtained from a man aged 18 to 29 who had mild COVID-19 (a few samples of this study predate the infection). Cell type and time point are not known.

V usage is TRBV28 and J usage is TRBJ2-3; the D gene is possibly TRBD2 (5 bases). Per the germline V gene, CDR1 is MDHEN and CDR2 is SYDVKM. The CDR3 totals 16 residues. V shed 6 bases and J shed 0 bases, with 16 bases lying between them. The CDR3 nucleotides are TGTGCCAGCAGCCCCGGGAAGGCACCTAGCACAGATACGCAGTATTTT. Translating it yields CASSPGKAPSTDTQYF.

This clonotype has just a few counts. The chain has TRBV4-3 and TRBJ2-5; maybe TRBD2 (5 bases). The CDR3 spans 13 residues. V shed 3 bases and J shed 5 bases, with 10 bases lying between them. Germline V gene sequence: CDR1 LGHNA, CDR2 YSLEER. This CDR3 reads CASSHLRDETQYF. The CDR3 DNA reads as TGCGCCAGCAGCCATTTGAGGGATGAGACCCAGTACTTC.

In this sample, this clonotype turned up many times. This chain joins TRBV7-2 and TRBJ2-2, with 9 bases fitting TRBD1. V was clipped by 6 bases and J by 1 base; unmatched bases: 6. The CDR3 sequence is 16 residues long. Germline lookup yields CDR1 SGHTA and CDR2 FQGNSA. The CDR3 DNA is TGTGCCAGCAGTCCTAACAGGGGGCAGAACACCGGGGAGCTGTTTTTT. It yields the protein CASSPNRGQNTGELFF.

This rearrangement joins TRBV10-2 to TRBJ2-1; 7 bases align to TRBD1. CDR1 and CDR2 from the germline V gene are WSHSY and SAAADI. The CDR3 has 14 amino acids. The V segment lost 5 bases and the J segment 8 bases; nucleotides outside the gene matches: 9. CDR3 DNA sequence: TGCGCCAGCAGTTCAGGGGGTATTGGCTATGAGCAGTTCTTC. It specifies CASSSGGIGYEQFF.

This clonotype was counted many times. The rearrangement uses TRBV20-1 and TRBJ1-4, with 11 bases identical to TRBD1. Germline assignment: CDR1 DFQATT and CDR2 SNEGSKA (reference sequence). Trimming cost V 6 bases and J 7 bases; bases outside gene matches: 4. The CDR3 has 13 residues. This CDR3 is CSAPGTGGEKLFF. DNA of the CDR3: TGCAGTGCCCCCGGGACAGGGGGTGAAAAACTGTTTTTT.

The chain is built from TRBV3-1 and TRBJ1-4, with 8 bases that match TRBD1. The CDR3 sequence is 14 residues long. Per the germline V gene, CDR1 is LGHDT and CDR2 is YNNKEL (reference sequence). Germline trimming cut 7 bases from V and 2 bases from J; bases unmatched to any gene: 3. CDR3 nucleotides: TGTGCCAGCAACGACAGGGGCACTAATGAAAAACTGTTTTTT. This sequence encodes CASNDRGTNEKLFF.

In its sample, this clonotype was seen a few times. The chain links TRBV7-2 to TRBJ2-5, with TRBD1 matching 10 bases. CDR3 size: 14 residues. With 5 bases clipped from V and 5 bases from J, the junction kept 5 bases outside the gene matches. Germline values: CDR1 SGHTA, CDR2 FQGNSA. DNA of the CDR3: TGTGCCAGCAGCCTCGACAGGGGGCGGGAGACCCAGTACTTC. This codes for CASSLDRGRETQYF. Looking up the rest from reference TRBV7-2 and TRBJ2-5 gives the full variable domain: GAGVSQSPSNKVTEKGKDVELRCDPISGHTALYWYRQSLGQGLEFLIYFQGNSAPDKSGLPSDRFSAERTGGSVSTLTIQRTQQEDSAVYLCASSLDRGRETQYFGPGTRLLVL.

CDR3 amino acids: CASSVRRVDTEAFF. The CDR3 coding sequence is TGTGCCAGCAGCGTCAGGAGGGTCGACACTGAAGCTTTCTTT. The V gene is TRBV9, the J gene TRBJ1-1, with unresolved D. V was cut by 2 bases and J by 3 bases, with 11 bases left in between. CDR1 is SGDLS and CDR2 is YYNGEE in the germline V gene. The CDR3 consists of 14 residues.